These T cell receptor beta chains were read from a single sample in a study of vaccination and CD4 T cells after COVID-19. TCRdb ran MiXCR on the PCR reads and lists one entry per CDR3 protein. The sample shows more than 9,500 distinct CDR3 sequences, 53% of them seen only once. These receptors' antigens are unknown. The sample was CD4+ T cells from blood, cultured in vitro. The receptors shown here come from a human donor who had recovered from COVID-19. The CDR3 runs from the conserved cysteine through the conserved F or W. D genes are given only for firm matches. Not all rows give a size; the values are once, few, many and, for expanded clones, a class.

J gene,clone size,D gene,V gene,CDR3 protein,CDR3 DNA
TRBJ1-5,few,NA,TRBV15,CATSRDMGVGQPQHF,TGTGCCACCAGCAGAGATATGGGGGTGGGTCAGCCCCAGCATTTT
TRBJ2-7,NA,NA,TRBV19,CASSLRQEAYEQYF,TGTGCCAGTAGTCTGCGACAGGAAGCCTACGAGCAGTACTTC
TRBJ2-5,NA,TRBD1,TRBV5-1,CASSLNAGTGGQETQYF,TGCGCCAGCAGCTTAAACGCCGGGACAGGGGGCCAAGAGACCCAGTACTTC
TRBJ2-7,NA,NA,TRBV28,CASTLDWDYEQYF,TGTGCCAGCACCCTGGACTGGGACTACGAGCAGTACTTC
TRBJ2-2,NA,NA,TRBV5-1,CASSLVPGELFF,TGCGCCAGCAGCTTGGTTCCCGGGGAGCTGTTTTTT
TRBJ2-3,NA,TRBD1,TRBV19,CASSTRTGADTQYF,TGTGCCAGTAGCACTCGGACAGGCGCGGATACGCAGTATTTT
TRBJ1-6,NA,TRBD1,TRBV20-1,CSASTRGQGPNSPLHF,TGCAGTGCTTCGACCAGGGGGCAGGGCCCTAATTCACCCCTCCACTTT
TRBJ2-7,NA,TRBD1,TRBV19,CATAEEGTDPYEQYF,TGTGCCACCGCAGAAGAAGGGACAGACCCCTACGAGCAGTACTTC
TRBJ2-5,NA,NA,TRBV6-1,CASRPWTGQETQYF,TGTGCCAGCAGGCCTTGGACTGGACAAGAGACCCAGTACTTC
TRBJ1-4,NA,TRBD1,TRBV7-9,CASSARDRNEKLFF,TGTGCCAGCAGCGCTCGGGACAGGAATGAAAAACTGTTTTTT
TRBJ2-5,few,NA,TRBV2,CASSARELLETQYF,TGTGCCAGCAGTGCCAGGGAGTTGTTAGAGACCCAGTACTTC
TRBJ1-2,NA,NA,TRBV27,CASSPIGDGGYTF,TGTGCCAGCAGCCCCATAGGAGACGGGGGCTACACCTTC
TRBJ2-7,few,TRBD2,TRBV6-1,CASRDPGLAGKQYF,TGTGCCAGCAGGGACCCGGGACTAGCGGGGAAGCAGTACTTC
TRBJ1-3,few,NA,TRBV20-1,CSAGGGAGRGNTIYF,TGCAGTGCTGGAGGGGGGGCAGGGAGAGGAAACACCATATATTTT
TRBJ2-7,NA,NA,TRBV11-3,CASSSSVGAEQYF,TGTGCCAGCAGCTCCAGTGTAGGGGCCGAGCAGTACTTC
TRBJ1-5,few,NA,TRBV6-1,CASSRRDTNQPQHF,TGTGCCAGCAGCCGACGGGACACCAATCAGCCCCAGCATTTT
TRBJ1-5,NA,NA,TRBV12-3/TRBV12-4,CASSLGAGLSNQPQHF,TGTGCCAGCAGTTTAGGGGCGGGGCTGAGCAATCAGCCCCAGCATTTT
TRBJ2-2,few,NA,TRBV27,CASISTGSNTGELFF,TGTGCCAGCATCTCCACTGGGTCGAACACCGGGGAGCTGTTTTTT
TRBJ1-2,NA,NA,TRBV7-6,CAGRDGLFSALNLGYTF,TGTGCCGGCCGGGACGGCCTCTTTAGTGCCCTAAACCTTGGCTACACCTTC
TRBJ2-7,NA,NA,TRBV20-1,CSARKLLTYEQYF,TGCAGTGCTAGAAAGCTCTTGACCTACGAGCAGTACTTC
TRBJ2-3,few,TRBD2,TRBV7-9,CASSPWGLDQTDTQYF,TGTGCCAGCAGCCCCTGGGGACTAGATCAAACAGATACGCAGTATTTT
TRBJ2-3,NA,TRBD2,TRBV20-1,CSARDLAGGTDTQYF,TGCAGTGCTAGAGATCTGGCGGGAGGAACAGATACGCAGTATTTT
TRBJ2-7,few,NA,TRBV19,CASSIGSGNEQYF,TGTGCCAGTAGTATAGGCTCAGGGAACGAGCAGTACTTC
TRBJ2-5,NA,NA,TRBV6-2/TRBV6-3,CASSTFRGREETQYF,TGTGCCAGCAGTACCTTTCGGGGGCGCGAGGAGACCCAGTACTTC
TRBJ2-6,NA,NA,TRBV2,CASTLLTPTSGANVLTF,TGTGCCAGCACCTTACTGACACCGACCTCTGGGGCCAACGTCCTGACTTTC
TRBJ1-2,NA,NA,TRBV10-3,CAISERLDYGYTF,TGTGCCATCAGTGAGAGGTTGGACTATGGCTACACCTTC
TRBJ2-7,large,TRBD1,TRBV4-2,CASSQIWDSSYEQYF,TGTGCCAGCAGCCAGATCTGGGACAGCTCCTACGAGCAGTACTTC
TRBJ1-6,few,TRBD1,TRBV20-1,CSARDSGTGISPLHF,TGCAGTGCTAGAGACTCCGGGACAGGGATATCACCCCTCCACTTT
TRBJ2-7,few,TRBD1,TRBV5-4,CASSSRTGTYEQYF,TGTGCCAGCAGCTCCCGGACAGGAACCTACGAGCAGTACTTC
TRBJ2-1,NA,TRBD2,TRBV11-3,CASSPSGGYNEQFF,TGTGCCAGCAGCCCTAGCGGGGGGTACAATGAGCAGTTCTTC
TRBJ2-3,few,TRBD1,TRBV28,CASSLVTGGNSGKDTQYF,TGTGCCAGCAGTTTGGTGACAGGGGGCAATAGCGGGAAAGATACGCAGTATTTT
TRBJ1-5,few,NA,TRBV20-1,CSARPGYGSNQPQHF,TGCAGTGCTAGACCCGGGTATGGGAGCAATCAGCCCCAGCATTTT
TRBJ2-5,NA,TRBD2,TRBV7-2,CASSLAYFSGGETQYF,TGTGCCAGCAGCTTAGCGTATTTTAGCGGGGGAGAGACCCAGTACTTC
TRBJ1-5,few,NA,TRBV6-1,CASSESLIRSNQPQHF,TGTGCCAGCAGTGAAAGTCTAATCCGTAGCAATCAGCCCCAGCATTTT
TRBJ2-7,few,NA,TRBV6-1,CASSEGRLGYEQYF,TGTGCCAGCAGTGAAGGTCGGTTGGGCTACGAGCAGTACTTC
TRBJ1-2,NA,NA,TRBV18,CASSPQSTTTNYGYTF,TGTGCCAGCTCACCACAATCGACAACTACTAACTATGGCTACACCTTC
TRBJ1-2,NA,NA,TRBV6-1,CASSPAGGAQYGYTF,TGTGCCAGCTCACCGGCGGGGGGGGCGCAGTATGGCTACACCTTC
TRBJ1-2,NA,TRBD1,TRBV7-3,CASSFDRGNYGYTF,TGTGCCAGCAGCTTCGACAGGGGCAACTATGGCTACACCTTC
TRBJ1-2,NA,NA,TRBV21-1,CASSKGGALLYGYTF,TGTGCCAGCAGCAAAGGGGGGGCGCTCCTATATGGCTACACCTTC
TRBJ2-2,NA,NA,TRBV20-1,CSAPGSGGELFF,TGCAGTGCTCCAGGGTCAGGAGGGGAGCTGTTTTTT
TRBJ1-6,NA,NA,TRBV19,CASSSRDRNSPLHF,TGTGCCAGTAGTTCCAGGGACCGTAATTCACCCCTCCACTTT
TRBJ2-3,NA,NA,TRBV7-3,CASSSMGGGTDTQYF,TGTGCCAGCAGCTCAATGGGGGGTGGCACAGATACGCAGTATTTT
TRBJ2-7,few,NA,TRBV30,CAWRLERSSYEQYF,TGTGCCTGGAGGCTAGAGAGGAGCTCCTACGAGCAGTACTTC
TRBJ1-5,few,TRBD1,TRBV20-1,CSAKPGTAYSNQPQHF,TGCAGTGCTAAACCCGGGACAGCTTATAGCAATCAGCCCCAGCATTTT
TRBJ1-4,NA,NA,TRBV6-1,CASSPAGLYGEKLFF,TGTGCCAGCAGCCCCGCGGGCTTATACGGTGAAAAACTGTTTTTT
TRBJ2-5,NA,NA,TRBV20-1,CSARDFVVGTQYF,TGCAGTGCTAGAGATTTCGTCGTCGGGACCCAGTACTTC
TRBJ2-3,few,NA,TRBV27,CASSLSVSTDTQYF,TGTGCCAGCAGTTTATCGGTGAGCACAGATACGCAGTATTTT